This TCR beta chain was obtained from a study of T-cell reconstitution after alpha-beta-depleted transplantation in children. It was with unique molecular identifiers that the TCRbeta library was prepared. TCRdb called the PCR reads again in MiXCR, with one record for every CDR3 protein. The sample has more than 200,000 distinct CDR3 sequences, about 8.4% seen once. This clonotype was recorded a few times. Its matching antigen is unknown. Study observations and caveats: It was reported that alpha-beta T cells came from several hundred expanded graft clones (about two months after transplant). T cells produced anew were the main source of T-cell counts and diversity one year after transplant. Recipient T cells and thymic progenitors that survived gave rise to the high TCRbeta diversity observed at day 60 in some patients.

The germline V gene encodes CDR1 LGHNA and CDR2 YSLEER. The CDR3 length is 16 residues. V trimming: 0 bases; J trimming: 6 bases; junction bases outside the gene matches: 6. V and J are TRBV4-3 and TRBJ2-7, with 12 bases identical to TRBD1. This TCR derives from a male patient aged 2-15 years who had a stem cell transplant for acute myeloid leukemia, so the T cells may come from the graft donor. The sequencing here drew on PBMCs, mostly from graft donor cells, taken 360 days after TCRalphabeta/CD19-depleted stem cell transplant. CDR3 region: CASSQDIWDRGREQYF. CDR3 DNA: TGCGCCAGCAGCCAAGATATTTGGGACAGGGGGCGCGAGCAGTACTTC.